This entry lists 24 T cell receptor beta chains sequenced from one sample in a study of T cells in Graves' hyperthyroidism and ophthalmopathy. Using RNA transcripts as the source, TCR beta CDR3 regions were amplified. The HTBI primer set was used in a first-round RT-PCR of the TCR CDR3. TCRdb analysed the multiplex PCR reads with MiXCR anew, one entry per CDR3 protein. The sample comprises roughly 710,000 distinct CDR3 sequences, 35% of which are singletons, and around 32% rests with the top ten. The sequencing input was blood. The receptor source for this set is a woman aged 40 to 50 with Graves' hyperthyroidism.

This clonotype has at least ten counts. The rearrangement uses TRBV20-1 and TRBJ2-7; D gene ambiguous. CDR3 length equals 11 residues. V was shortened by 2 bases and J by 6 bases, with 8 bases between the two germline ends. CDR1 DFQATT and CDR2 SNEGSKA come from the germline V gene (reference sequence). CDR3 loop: CSARLGTEQYF. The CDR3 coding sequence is TGCAGTGCTAGATTGGGCACCGAGCAGTACTTC.

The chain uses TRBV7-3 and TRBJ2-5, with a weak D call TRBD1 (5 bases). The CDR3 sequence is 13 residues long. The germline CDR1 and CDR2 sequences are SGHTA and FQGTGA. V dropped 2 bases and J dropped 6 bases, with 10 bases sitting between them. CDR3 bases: TGTGCCAGCAGCTTATCAGGGCCAAAGACCCAGTACTTC. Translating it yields CASSLSGPKTQYF.

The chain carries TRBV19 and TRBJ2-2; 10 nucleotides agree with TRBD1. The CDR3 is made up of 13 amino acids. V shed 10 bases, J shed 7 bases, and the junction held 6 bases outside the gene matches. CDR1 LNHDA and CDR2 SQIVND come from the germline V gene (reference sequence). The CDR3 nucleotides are TGTGCCACCGGACAGGGGGGTATCGGGGAGCTGTTTTTT. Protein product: CATGQGGIGELFF.

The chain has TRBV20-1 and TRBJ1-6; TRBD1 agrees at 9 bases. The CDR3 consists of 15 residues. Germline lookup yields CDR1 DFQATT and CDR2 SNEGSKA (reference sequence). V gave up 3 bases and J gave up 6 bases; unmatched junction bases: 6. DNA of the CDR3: TGCAGTGCTAGTGAACAGGGGGCGCTTAATTCACCCCTCCACTTT. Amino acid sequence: CSASEQGALNSPLHF.

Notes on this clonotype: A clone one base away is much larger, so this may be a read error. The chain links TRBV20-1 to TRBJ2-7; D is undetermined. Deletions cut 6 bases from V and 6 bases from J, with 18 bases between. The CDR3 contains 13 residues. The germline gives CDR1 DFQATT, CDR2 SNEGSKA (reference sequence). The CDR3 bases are TGCAGTGCCAACTCTGTGGTGACGGCCGAGCAGTACTTC. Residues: CSANSVVTAEQYF.

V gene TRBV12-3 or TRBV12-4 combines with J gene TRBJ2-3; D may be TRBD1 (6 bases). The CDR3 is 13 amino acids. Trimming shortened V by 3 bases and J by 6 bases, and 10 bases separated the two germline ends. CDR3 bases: TGTGCCAGCAGTTTCCGGACAGCCGATACGCAGTATTTT. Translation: CASSFRTADTQYF.

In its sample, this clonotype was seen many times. This chain's CDR3 is CSVEGDTRNEKLFF. The CDR3 DNA follows: TGCAGCGTTGAGGGCGATACCAGGAATGAAAAACTGTTTTTT. V gene TRBV29-1 combines with J gene TRBJ1-4, with D uncertain. Germline V gene lookup returns CDR1 SQVTM and CDR2 ANQGSEA. This CDR3 region has 14 residues. V lost 3 bases to trimming and J lost 5 bases, with 13 bases between them.

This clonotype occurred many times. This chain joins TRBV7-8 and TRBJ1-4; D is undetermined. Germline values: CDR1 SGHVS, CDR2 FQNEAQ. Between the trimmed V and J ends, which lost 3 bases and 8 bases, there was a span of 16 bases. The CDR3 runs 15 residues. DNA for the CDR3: TGTGCCAGCAGCTTGGAAATCTGGGAAGCAGAAAAACTGTTTTTT. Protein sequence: CASSLEIWEAEKLFF.

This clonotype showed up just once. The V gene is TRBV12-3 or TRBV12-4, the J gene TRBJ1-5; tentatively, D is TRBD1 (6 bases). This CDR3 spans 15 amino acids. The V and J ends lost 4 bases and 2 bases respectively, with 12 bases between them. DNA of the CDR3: TGTGCCAGCAGTTCAGGGGTTAGCGGCAATCAGCCCCAGCATTTT. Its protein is CASSSGVSGNQPQHF.

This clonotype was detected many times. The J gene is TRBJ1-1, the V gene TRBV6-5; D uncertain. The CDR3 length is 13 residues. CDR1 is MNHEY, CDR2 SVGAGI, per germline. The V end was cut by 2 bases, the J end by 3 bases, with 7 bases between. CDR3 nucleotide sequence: TGTGCCAGCAGTTACGGTCCTCACACTGAAGCTTTCTTT. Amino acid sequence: CASSYGPHTEAFF.

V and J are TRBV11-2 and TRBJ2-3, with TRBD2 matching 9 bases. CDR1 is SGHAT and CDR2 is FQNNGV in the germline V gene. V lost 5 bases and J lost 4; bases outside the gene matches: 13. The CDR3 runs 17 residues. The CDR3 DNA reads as TGTGCCAGCAGCAAACCACGGGGTAGCGGGAGCCCAGATACGCAGTATTTT. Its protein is CASSKPRGSGSPDTQYF.

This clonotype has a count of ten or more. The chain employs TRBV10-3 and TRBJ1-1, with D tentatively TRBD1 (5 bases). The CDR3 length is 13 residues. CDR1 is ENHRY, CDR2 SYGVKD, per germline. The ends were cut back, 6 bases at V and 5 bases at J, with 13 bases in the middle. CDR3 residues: CAIRRDLSTEAFF. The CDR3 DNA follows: TGTGCCATCAGACGGGACTTATCGACTGAAGCTTTCTTT.

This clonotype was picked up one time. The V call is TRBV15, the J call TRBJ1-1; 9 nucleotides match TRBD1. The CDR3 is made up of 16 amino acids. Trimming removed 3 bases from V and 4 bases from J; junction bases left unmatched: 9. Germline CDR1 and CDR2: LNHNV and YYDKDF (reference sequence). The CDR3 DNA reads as TGTGCCACCAGCAGTTCACAGGGGGCGGGTGGCACTGAAGCTTTCTTT. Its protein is CATSSSQGAGGTEAFF.

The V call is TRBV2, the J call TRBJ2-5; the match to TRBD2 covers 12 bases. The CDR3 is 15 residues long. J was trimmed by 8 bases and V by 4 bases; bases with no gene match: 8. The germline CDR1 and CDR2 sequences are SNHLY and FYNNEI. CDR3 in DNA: TGTGCCAGCAGTGCTGGACTAGCGGGGCAAGGAACCCAGTACTTC. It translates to CASSAGLAGQGTQYF.

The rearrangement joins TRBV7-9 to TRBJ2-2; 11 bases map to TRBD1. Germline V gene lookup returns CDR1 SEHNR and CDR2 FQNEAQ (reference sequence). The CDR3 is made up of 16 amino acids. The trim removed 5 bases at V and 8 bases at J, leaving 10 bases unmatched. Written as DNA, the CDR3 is TGTGCCAGCAGCCAAGATCGGACAGGGGGCGGGGGGGAGCTGTTTTTT. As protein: CASSQDRTGGGGELFF. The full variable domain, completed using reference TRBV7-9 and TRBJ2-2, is DTGVSQNPRHKITKRGQNVTFRCDPISEHNRLYWYRQTLGQGPEFLTYFQNEAQLEKSRLLSDRFSAERPKGSFSTLEIQRTEQGDSAMYLCASSQDRTGGGGELFFGEGSRLTVL.

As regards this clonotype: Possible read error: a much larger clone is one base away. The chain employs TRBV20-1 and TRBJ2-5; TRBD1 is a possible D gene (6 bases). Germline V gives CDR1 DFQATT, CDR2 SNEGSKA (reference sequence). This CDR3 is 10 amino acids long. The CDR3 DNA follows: TGCTGTGCTCGGACAGACGGGCAGTACTTC. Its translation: CCARTDGQYF.

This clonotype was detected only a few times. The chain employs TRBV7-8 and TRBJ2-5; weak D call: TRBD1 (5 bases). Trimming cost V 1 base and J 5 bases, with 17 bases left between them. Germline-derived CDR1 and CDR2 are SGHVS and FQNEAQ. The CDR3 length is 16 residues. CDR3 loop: CASSLVPGLSGETQYF. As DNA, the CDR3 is TGTGCCAGCAGCTTAGTTCCAGGGCTTAGTGGGGAGACCCAGTACTTC.

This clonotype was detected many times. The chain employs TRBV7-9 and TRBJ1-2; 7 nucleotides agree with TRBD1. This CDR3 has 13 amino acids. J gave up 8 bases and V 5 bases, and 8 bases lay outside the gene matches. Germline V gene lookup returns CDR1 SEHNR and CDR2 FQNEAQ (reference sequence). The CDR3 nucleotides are TGTGCCAGCAGCGTGACACAGGGGAGCGGCTACACCTTC. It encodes CASSVTQGSGYTF.

The CDR3 loop reads CASSPRELSNQPQHF. DNA of the CDR3: TGTGCCAGCTCACCACGGGAACTTAGCAATCAGCCCCAGCATTTT. V gene TRBV18 combines with J gene TRBJ1-5; D not resolved. Germline V gene sequence: CDR1 KGHSH, CDR2 LQKENI. Trimming took 1 base from V and 0 from J, leaving 7 bases between them. The CDR3 spans 15 residues.

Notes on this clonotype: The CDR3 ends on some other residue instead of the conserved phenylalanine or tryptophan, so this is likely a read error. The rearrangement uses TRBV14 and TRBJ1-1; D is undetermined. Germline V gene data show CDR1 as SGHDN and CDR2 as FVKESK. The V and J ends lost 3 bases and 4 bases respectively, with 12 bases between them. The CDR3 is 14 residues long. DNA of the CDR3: TGTGCCAGCAGCCAGCCCGACGCGAGCACTGAAGCTTTCTCT. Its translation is CASSQPDASTEAFS.

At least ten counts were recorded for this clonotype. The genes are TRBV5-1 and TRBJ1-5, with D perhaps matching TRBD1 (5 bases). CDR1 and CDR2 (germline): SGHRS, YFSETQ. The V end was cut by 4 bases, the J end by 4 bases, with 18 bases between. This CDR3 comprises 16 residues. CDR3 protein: CASSPGGTGWNQPQHF. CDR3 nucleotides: TGCGCCAGCAGCCCCGGGGGGACTGGCTGGAATCAGCCCCAGCATTTT. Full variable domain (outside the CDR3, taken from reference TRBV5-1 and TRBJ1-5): KAGVTQTPRYLIKTRGQQVTLSCSPISGHRSVSWYQQTPGQGLQFLFEYFSETQRNKGNFPGRFSGRQFSNSRSEMNVSTLELGDSALYLCASSPGGTGWNQPQHFGDGTRLSIL.

The DNA for the CDR3 is TGTGCCAGCAGCGCCGGTGCAGGGGGCGGTGGAGGCTACACCTTC. It translates to CASSAGAGGGGGYTF. This chain connects TRBV2 to TRBJ1-2, with 8 bases that match TRBD1. V lost 6 bases and J lost 8; bases outside the gene matches: 14. This CDR3 comprises 15 residues. CDR1 SNHLY and CDR2 FYNNEI come from the germline V gene.

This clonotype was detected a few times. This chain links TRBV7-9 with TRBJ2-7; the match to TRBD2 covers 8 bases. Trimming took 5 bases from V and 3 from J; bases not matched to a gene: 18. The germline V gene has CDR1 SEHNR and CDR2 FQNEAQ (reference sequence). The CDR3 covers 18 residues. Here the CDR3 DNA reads TGTGCCAGCAGCCCCGACCGGAAGATAGCGGGACTTCACTACGAGCAGTACTTC. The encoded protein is CASSPDRKIAGLHYEQYF.

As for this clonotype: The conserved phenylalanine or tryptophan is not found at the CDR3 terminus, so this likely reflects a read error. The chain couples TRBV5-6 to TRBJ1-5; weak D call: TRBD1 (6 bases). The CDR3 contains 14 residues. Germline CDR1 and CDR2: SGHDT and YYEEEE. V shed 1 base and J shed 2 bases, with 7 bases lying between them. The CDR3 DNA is TGTGCCAGCAGCTTGAGACAGGGCAATCAGCCCCAGCATCTT. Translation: CASSLRQGNQPQHL.